This TCR beta chain originates from a study of PD-L1 blockade in urothelial cancer. About the research overall: Patients began atezolizumab, 1,200 mg intravenously every 3 weeks, at some point between 2012 and 2014. Men with urothelial cancer arising in the bladder made up most of the 29 patients.

CDR1 MDHEN and CDR2 SYDVKM come from the germline V gene. The CDR3 is made up of 14 amino acids. V was clipped by 3 bases and J by 4 bases; unmatched bases: 4. Clones were sequenced by immunoSEQ multiplex PCR, and TCRdb holds only the in-frame ones, with some missing. The data contain about 38,000 clones, approximately 82% of them singletons. This chain uses TRBV28 with TRBJ2-3; 7 bases agree with TRBD2. The receptor's source is a man aged 55 to 69 with urothelial cancer. Sequencing was performed on PBMCs, taken around atezolizumab (anti-PD-L1) treatment. CDR3 residues: CASSFEGGPDTQYF. In nucleotides, the CDR3 is TGTGCCAGCAGTTTCGAGGGAGGGCCAGATACGCAGTATTTT.